This T cell receptor (beta chain) was profiled in a study of PD-L1 blockade in urothelial cancer. At the level of the study: Specimens of blood held a median count of 141,255 T cells.

Specified time point: pretreatment peripheral blood. The CDR3 runs 12 residues. Per the germline V gene, CDR1 is MDHEN and CDR2 is SYDVKM. Trimming removed 8 bases at V and 3 bases at J, with 10 bases between. Generated by immunoSEQ multiplex PCR, the TCRdb table keeps only in-frame clones and is missing some. In the table there are 95,000 or so clones, around 86% of which are singletons. The source was PBMCs, collected around atezolizumab (anti-PD-L1) treatment. V usage is TRBV28 and J usage is TRBJ1-2; D might be TRBD1 (6 bases). The origin of this receptor is a man between 60 and 75 years old with urothelial cancer. The CDR3 DNA reads as TGTGCCAGCGGGAACAGGGACTATGGCTACACCTTC. Translated, it gives CASGNRDYGYTF.